What follows are 30 T cell receptor beta chains derived from one specimen sequenced in a study of spatial heterogeneity in lung cancer. Their specific antigens are unknown. As for time point: sample taken at primary tumor resection. Study observations and caveats: Expanded intratumoral alpha and beta TCR counts tracked tumor mutation counts.

TCRdb passed the 5' RACE reads through MiXCR, listing each CDR3 protein once. The table has about 4,400 distinct CDR3 sequences, 6.1% seen once. Source: lung tumor tissue, taken at surgery. The origin of the receptors is a male donor with early-stage non-small cell lung cancer.

This clonotype was observed a handful of times. Its ends do not fully match the called genes, so a read error is possible. V usage is TRBV7-2 and J usage is TRBJ1-2, with D uncertain. The CDR3 length is 15 residues. CDR1 and CDR2 (germline): SGHTA, FQGNSA. The CDR3 region has the DNA TGTCCCAGCAGCCACACCCCGAGGGCAAACTATGGCTACACCTTC. This sequence encodes CPSSHTPRANYGYTF. The complete variable domain, with remaining parts taken from reference TRBV7-2 and TRBJ1-2, reads GAGVSQSPSNKVTEKGKDVELRCDPISGHTALYWYRQSLGQGLEFLIYFQGNSAPDKSGLPSDRFSAERTGGSVSTLTIQRTQQEDSAVYLCPSSHTPRANYGYTFGSGTRLTVV.

This clonotype was observed at least ten times. The rearrangement uses TRBV20-1 and TRBJ2-1; 9 bases fit TRBD1. Germline V gene data show CDR1 as DFQATT and CDR2 as SNEGSKA (reference sequence). The CDR3 length is 17 residues. Losses at the gene ends were 3 bases for V and 0 bases for J; bases not matched to a gene: 9. The CDR3 DNA reads as TGCAGTGCTAGGGGAAGAGGGACAGGGAGCTCCTACAATGAGCAGTTCTTC. Protein sequence: CSARGRGTGSSYNEQFF.

The V and J genes are TRBV27 and TRBJ2-1; D might be TRBD2 (6 bases). The CDR3 has 14 residues. Trimming removed 4 bases at V and 5 bases at J, with 12 bases between. Germline-derived CDR1 and CDR2 are MNHEY and SMNVEV (reference sequence). The CDR3 protein is CASSWAGTDNEQFF. The DNA of the CDR3 is TGTGCCAGCAGTTGGGCCGGGACTGACAATGAGCAGTTCTTC.

At least ten counts were recorded for this clonotype. The chain combines TRBV23-1 with TRBJ2-5; 8 bases are shared with TRBD2. TRBV23-1 counts as an open reading frame of uncertain function. V gave up 4 bases and J gave up 5 bases; unmatched junction bases: 12. CDR3 size: 16 residues. In DNA, the CDR3 is TGCGCCAGCAGTCCCCTCCGGGGTAGCGGGATCGAGACCCAGTACTTC. Translated: CASSPLRGSGIETQYF.

This clonotype was observed many times. V and J are TRBV7-2 and TRBJ2-1; perhaps TRBD2 as D (6 bases). V was pared by 4 bases and J by 10 bases, with 11 bases between. Per germline, CDR1 SGHTA and CDR2 FQGNSA. CDR3 length: 12 residues. The CDR3 loop is CASSSGGFEQFF. The DNA for the CDR3 is TGTGCCAGCAGCTCCGGGGGATTCGAGCAGTTCTTC.

This clonotype was detected ten times or more. The chain is built from TRBV6-6 and TRBJ1-4; 8 nucleotides agree with TRBD1. This CDR3 has 17 residues. From germline, CDR1 is MNHNY and CDR2 SVGAGI (reference sequence). The trim removed 2 bases at V and 2 bases at J, leaving 7 bases unmatched. In DNA, the CDR3 is TGTGCCAGCAGTTACCTTGGGCCAGGGGGCACTAATGAAAAACTGTTTTTT. Translating gives CASSYLGPGGTNEKLFF.

At least ten counts were recorded for this clonotype. This chain joins TRBV30 and TRBJ1-5; D is ambiguous. The V gene's germline CDR1 is GTSNPN and CDR2 SVGIG (reference sequence). V lost 1 base and J lost 1, with 11 bases in between. The CDR3 is 15 amino acids. CDR3 nucleotide sequence: TGTGCCTGGAGTGGAGGCAGTTCGAGCAATCAGCCCCAGCATTTT. This gives the protein CAWSGGSSSNQPQHF.

This clonotype was observed at least ten times. This sequence joins TRBV2 and TRBJ2-7; 12 positions agree with TRBD1. J lost 5 bases, V lost 6 bases, and 5 bases had no gene match. Germline CDR1 SNHLY, CDR2 FYNNEI. The CDR3 sequence is 14 residues long. Here the CDR3 DNA reads TGTGCCAGCAGGGGGGACAGGGGGCGCGACGAGCAGTACTTC. It codes for CASRGDRGRDEQYF.

This clonotype qualifies as medium-sized. The rearrangement links TRBV18 to TRBJ2-7, with D possibly being TRBD2 (6 bases). CDR1 KGHSH and CDR2 LQKENI come from the germline V gene. Trimming removed 3 bases at V and 6 bases at J, with 15 bases between. The CDR3 length is 14 residues. The CDR3 sequence is CASSPGGSFREQYF. The CDR3, as DNA: TGTGCCAGCTCACCCGGAGGGAGTTTCCGCGAGCAGTACTTC.

This clonotype is large (0.1 to 1%) by share. J is TRBJ2-3 and V is TRBV29-1, with D possibly matching TRBD2 (7 bases). Germline CDR1 is SQVTM and CDR2 is ANQGSEA. The CDR3 is 13 residues long. V was cut by 5 bases and J by 5 bases, with 14 bases left in between. For the CDR3, the DNA is TGCAGCGTTTTCGGGGGGCTGGGAGATACGCAGTATTTT. It codes for CSVFGGLGDTQYF.

At least ten counts were recorded for this clonotype. The CDR3 is CASSEFFPQGQGSETQYF. CDR3 nucleotide sequence: TGTGCCAGCAGTGAATTTTTCCCCCAGGGACAGGGCTCGGAGACCCAGTACTTC. V and J are TRBV25-1 and TRBJ2-5; 9 positions match TRBD1. V lost 1 base to trimming and J lost 5 bases; unmatched junction nucleotides: 14. The CDR3 covers 18 residues. Germline loops: CDR1 MGHDK, CDR2 SYGVNS.

This clonotype is medium-sized by share. This chain links TRBV6-6 with TRBJ2-6; D possibly corresponds to TRBD1 (6 bases). Germline V gives CDR1 MNHNY, CDR2 SVGAGI (reference sequence). V shed 3 bases and J shed 6 bases, with 15 bases lying between them. The length of the CDR3 is 16 residues. The CDR3 DNA follows: TGTGCCAGCAGTTATCAGGGGCCATTTGAGGCCAACGTCCTGACTTTC. It is translated as CASSYQGPFEANVLTF.

This rearrangement joins TRBV20-1 to TRBJ1-1, with a weak D call TRBD1 (5 bases). Germline-derived CDR1 and CDR2 are DFQATT and SNEGSKA (reference sequence). The CDR3 runs 13 residues. Trimming stripped 2 bases from V and 6 bases from J, with 13 bases between. In nucleotides, the CDR3 is TGCAGTGCTAGATTTACAGGCGACGCTGAAGCTTTCTTT. Its protein product is CSARFTGDAEAFF.

By frequency in the sample, this clonotype is medium-sized. The chain recombines TRBV7-9 with TRBJ2-1; D unresolved. Trimming took off 1 base at V and 12 bases at J, with 10 bases between the two ends. Germline V gene lookup returns CDR1 SEHNR and CDR2 FQNEAQ (reference sequence). The CDR3 has 12 amino acids. The CDR3 is CASSLDGRRQFF. Here the CDR3 DNA reads TGTGCCAGCAGCTTAGACGGCCGCAGGCAGTTCTTC.

This clonotype was seen a handful of times. The V gene is TRBV21-1, the J gene TRBJ2-3; the DNA was not compared with TRBD2, the D call given in the table. TRBV21-1 is classified as a pseudogene. The CDR3 loop spans 12 amino acids. CDR3 sequence reads: CVSSVEGDTQYF. CDR3 coding DNA: TGTGTCAGTAGCGTCGAGGGAGATACGCAGTATTTT.

This clonotype is classed as medium-sized. The gene calls are TRBV6-1 and TRBJ1-2; tentatively, D is TRBD1 (5 bases). The CDR3 consists of 14 residues. The V gene lost 4 bases and the J gene lost 0 bases, with 9 bases spanning the gap. The V gene's germline CDR1 is MNHNS and CDR2 SASEGT. Here the CDR3 DNA reads TGTGCCAGCAGTGCTTCAGGGACTAACTATGGCTACACCTTC. Encoded protein: CASSASGTNYGYTF.

The chain couples TRBV12-3 or TRBV12-4 to TRBJ2-6, with D hard to call. The length of the CDR3 is 16 residues. Trimming stripped 7 bases from V and 0 bases from J, with 13 bases between. CDR3 nucleotides: TGTGCCAGCACTCGTGACTCACCCTCTGGGGCCAACGTCCTGACTTTC. It codes for CASTRDSPSGANVLTF.

The J gene is TRBJ2-1, the V gene TRBV11-2, with TRBD2 matching 9 bases. Germline assignment: CDR1 SGHAT and CDR2 FQNNGV. This CDR3 has 15 residues. Trimming removed 1 base from V and 5 bases from J; junction bases left unmatched: 3. This CDR3 is CASSLGGRADNEQFF. For the CDR3, the DNA is TGTGCCAGCAGCTTAGGCGGGAGGGCTGACAATGAGCAGTTCTTC.

This clonotype was observed many times. The V gene is TRBV6-2 or TRBV6-3, the J gene TRBJ2-3, with TRBD2 as a possible D gene (6 bases). V lost 7 bases and J 1 base, leaving 15 bases between the germline ends. Germline CDR1 MNHEY, CDR2 SVGEGT. This CDR3 region has 15 residues. DNA for the CDR3: TGTGCCAGCAATAAAGGGGAGGTGGGCACAGATACGCAGTATTTT. This translates into CASNKGEVGTDTQYF.

This clonotype is medium-sized in the sample. This CDR3 is CASSLKQTYNEQFF. The CDR3 DNA is TGTGCCAGCAGCTTAAAACAGACCTACAATGAGCAGTTCTTC. The chain is built from TRBV7-6 and TRBJ2-1; D unresolved. Germline V gene data show CDR1 as SGHVS and CDR2 as FNYEAQ. The CDR3 has 14 residues. V was pared by 2 bases and J by 2 bases, with 7 bases between.

The table lists this clonotype with many counts. This chain connects TRBV6-2 or TRBV6-3 to TRBJ2-1; TRBD2 aligns across 8 bases. The CDR3 totals 13 residues. Trimming took 5 bases from V and 7 from J; bases not matched to a gene: 4. CDR1 is MNHEY, CDR2 SVGEGT, per germline. CDR3 coding DNA: TGTGCCAGCAGTACCCGACTAGCGAATGAGCAGTTCTTC. Its protein product is CASSTRLANEQFF.

This clonotype was recorded at least ten times. The genes are TRBV6-2 or TRBV6-3 and TRBJ1-5; the D gene is possibly TRBD1 (6 bases). Germline V gene sequence: CDR1 MNHEY, CDR2 SVGEGT. This CDR3 is 15 amino acids long. V lost 6 bases and J lost 6, with 18 bases in between. The CDR3 sequence: CASRDQGMVRQPQHF. DNA for the CDR3: TGTGCCAGCAGAGATCAGGGGATGGTTCGTCAGCCCCAGCATTTT.

This clonotype is labeled medium-sized (0.01 to 0.1%). V and J are TRBV4-2 and TRBJ2-6; D not resolved. Per germline, CDR1 LGHNA and CDR2 YNFKEQ. This CDR3 comprises 17 residues. The ends were cut back, 1 base at V and 0 bases at J, with 10 bases in the middle. CDR3 region: CASSQGSGASGANVLTF. CDR3 coding DNA: TGTGCCAGCAGCCAAGGGTCAGGCGCCTCTGGGGCCAACGTCCTGACTTTC.

Within the sample, this clonotype is medium-sized. The chain recombines TRBV7-8 with TRBJ2-3, with TRBD2 matching over 14 bases. Germline lookup yields CDR1 SGHVS and CDR2 FQNEAQ. The CDR3 contains 18 residues. After removal of 1 base from V and 9 bases from J, the junction contained 12 bases not matched to a gene. CDR3 sequence: CASSLGAPGLAGEETQYF. The CDR3 DNA sequence: TGTGCCAGCAGCTTAGGGGCCCCGGGACTAGCGGGAGAGGAGACGCAGTATTTT. Full variable domain (rest looked up from reference TRBV7-8 and TRBJ2-3): GAGVSQSPRYKVAKRGQDVALRCDPISGHVSLFWYQQALGQGPEFLTYFQNEAQLDKSGLPSDRFFAERPEGSVSTLKIQRTQQEDSAVYLCASSLGAPGLAGEETQYFGPGTRLTVL.

This clonotype is medium-sized (0.01 to 0.1%). The rearrangement uses TRBV12-3 or TRBV12-4 and TRBJ2-2; D is undetermined. The CDR3 has 13 amino acids. V was pared by 6 bases and J by 7 bases, with 12 bases between. The CDR3 loop is CASSSSWGGELFF. In nucleotides, the CDR3 is TGTGCCAGCAGCTCTTCTTGGGGCGGGGAGCTGTTTTTT.

At least ten counts were recorded for this clonotype. This chain connects TRBV9 to TRBJ1-3; tentatively, D is TRBD1 (5 bases). The CDR3 runs to 14 residues. Trimming took 7 bases from V and 0 from J, leaving 11 bases between them. In germline, CDR1 is SGDLS, CDR2 YYNGEE. DNA for the CDR3: TGTGCCAGCGGGGACGGCCGCTCTGGAAACACCATATATTTT. As protein: CASGDGRSGNTIYF. The variable domain in full, completed from reference TRBV9 and TRBJ1-3, reads DSGVTQTPKHLITATGQRVTLRCSPRSGDLSVYWYQQSLDQGLQFLIQYYNGEERAKGNILERFSAQQFPDLHSELNLSSLELGDSALYFCASGDGRSGNTIYFGEGSWLTVV.

This clonotype was detected ten times or more. CDR3 amino acids: CSARDPASREQYF. The CDR3, as DNA: TGCAGTGCTAGAGATCCAGCTAGCCGTGAGCAGTACTTC. V is TRBV20-1 and J is TRBJ2-7; D is possibly TRBD2 (5 bases). This CDR3 spans 13 amino acids. The V end lost 0 bases, the J end lost 7 bases, and 13 bases lay between the germline ends. CDR1 is DFQATT and CDR2 is SNEGSKA in the germline V gene (reference sequence).

This clonotype was observed at least ten times. The chain uses TRBV11-2 and TRBJ2-3; D remains ambiguous. The CDR3 contains 12 residues. Germline V lookup: CDR1 SGHAT, CDR2 FQNNGV. V was cut by 5 bases and J by 8 bases, with 11 bases left in between. The CDR3 region has the DNA TGTGCCAGCAGCCGGGCCTCCGGTACGCAGTATTTT. It translates to CASSRASGTQYF.

This clonotype came up many times. J is TRBJ2-7 and V is TRBV6-2 or TRBV6-3; possibly TRBD1 for D (5 bases). Germline V gene lookup returns CDR1 MNHEY and CDR2 SVGEGT. This CDR3 has 14 amino acids. V was cut by 6 bases and J by 0 bases, with 12 bases left in between. The CDR3 nucleotides are TGTGCCAGCAGGTGGTGGGGCAGCTCCTACGAGCAGTACTTC. Protein product: CASRWWGSSYEQYF.

This clonotype came up many times. The chain links TRBV24-1 to TRBJ2-1, with 9 nucleotides matching TRBD2. From germline, CDR1 is KGHDR and CDR2 SFDVKD. The CDR3 runs 15 residues. V shed 2 bases, J shed 9 bases, and the junction held 7 bases outside the gene matches. In DNA form, the CDR3 reads TGTGCCACCAGTGATTGGGGTAGCGGGAGTACTGAGCAGTTCTTC. Translated: CATSDWGSGSTEQFF.